This T cell receptor beta chain comes out of a study of vaccination and CD4 T cells after COVID-19. Treatment meaning: approximately 10-day PBMC culture with coronavirus spike peptide pools or control peptides (ViraFEST assay). It was before the COVID-19 pandemic (2011-2018) that the unexposed donor's CD4+ T cells were collected. The Oncomine TCR Beta short-read assay generated sequence data from the DNA of cultured CD4+ T cells. From cultured CD4+ T cells, genomic DNA was extracted. TCRdb redid the calling of the PCR reads with MiXCR, one entry per CDR3 protein. The data show approximately 9,800 distinct CDR3 sequences, around 33% seen once. This clonotype was detected only a few times. Its specificity is unknown. The length of the CDR3 is 16 residues. Germline-derived CDR1 and CDR2 are DFQATT and SNEGSKA (reference sequence). Trimming removed 2 bases at V and 3 bases at J, with 17 bases between.

This chain joins TRBV20-1 and TRBJ2-1; D is perhaps TRBD2 (5 bases). Sequenced material: CD4+ T cells from blood, cultured in vitro. This clonotype was sampled from a human donor in good health. The DNA for the CDR3 is TGCAGTGCTAGACCAACTCTAGCCTTTGGCTACAATGAGCAGTTCTTC. It specifies CSARPTLAFGYNEQFF.